This T cell receptor beta chain was found in a study of OX40 agonist ivuxolimab in advanced cancers. Regarding the research as a whole: Ivuxolimab, which targeted the costimulatory receptor OX40 (CD134), was an agonistic, fully human IgG2 monoclonal antibody. Intravenous ivuxolimab was administered to patients every 2 weeks at six dose levels: 0.01, 0.1, 0.3, 1.5, 3 and 10 mg/kg. Of the approximately 53 patients in dose escalation, about 20 had hepatocellular carcinoma, some 15 had melanoma, 9 had renal cell carcinoma and 9 had head and neck cancer. In the dose-escalation cohort, approximately 83% of patients were male, and the mean age was around 65 years with a range of roughly 23 to 79. Patients were allowed to have had prior anti-PD-1, anti-PD-L1 or anti-CTLA-4 therapy, and around two fifths of the dose-escalation patients had been treated with checkpoint inhibitors. Three dose-escalation patients achieved partial responses, one with hepatocellular carcinoma and two with cutaneous melanoma. Peripheral TCRbeta sequencing was intended to test whether TCR sequence diversity was altered and clonal T-cell expansion was caused by ivuxolimab. The monotherapy dose-escalation portion (N of about 50 patients) of the phase I ivuxolimab trial is reported in the paper. The study at large found these results: Partial responders in the 0.1-3.0 mg/kg groups had among the lowest normalized peripheral clonal expansion, especially among CD8+ T cells. Low levels of normalized T-cell clonal expansion were also seen in some patients who did not respond. The antigen specificity of the clonally expanded peripheral T cells was not determined. At doses of 0.1 to 3.0 mg/kg, clonal expansion of both CD4+ and CD8+ blood T cells was observed from baseline to week 6. After ivuxolimab, CD8+ T cells had more expanded clones than CD4+ T cells on average.

For sequencing of the TCRbeta CDR3 region, genomic DNA was extracted from the sorted cells. The immunoSEQ Assay was used for sequencing of TCRbeta CDR3 regions. TCRdb limited this immuneACCESS table to in-frame rearrangements with V and J called. A share of clones is missing; checked studies link under half to unresolved V genes, and the rest is unexplained. For this sample there are 65,000 to 90,000 clones; around 90% appear just once. Roughly 0.8% of the sample is taken by the ten largest. For this clone: Its antigen is currently not known. No much larger clone is present one base from it, and per-base qualities are unavailable.

The trial excluded patients who had a history of autoimmune disease or were on systemic immunosuppression. Peripheral blood for TCR sequencing was collected from all dose cohorts at baseline, on cycle 4 day 1, and on cycle 7 day 1. The samples were taken from a phase I, first-in-human, multicenter, open-label dose-escalation trial of ivuxolimab. Adults with locally advanced or metastatic melanoma, renal cell, hepatocellular, or head and neck squamous cell carcinoma were enrolled in the trial. CD4+ and CD8+ T cells were sorted separately from peripheral blood before TCR sequencing. From its cysteine to its phenylalanine, the CDR3 spans 16 amino acids. CDR3 DNA is the only sequence kept; it has 48 bases, read in frame from the first base. V ends up 6 bases short and J 5 bases short, with an unmatched junction base count of 6. CDR1 and CDR2 are drawn from the germline V gene: MDHEN, SYDVKM.

The chain couples TRBV28 to TRBJ2-3; 15 central bases correspond to TRBD2. Sample: CD4+ or CD8+ T cells sorted from blood, taken in a trial of the OX40 agonist ivuxolimab. The origin of this receptor is an adult with an advanced solid tumor such as melanoma, head and neck, liver or kidney cancer. In nucleotide form, the sequence is TGTGCCAGCAGGAGGACTAGCGGGAGGGCCGGAGATACGCAGTATTTT. It specifies CASRRTSGRAGDTQYF.